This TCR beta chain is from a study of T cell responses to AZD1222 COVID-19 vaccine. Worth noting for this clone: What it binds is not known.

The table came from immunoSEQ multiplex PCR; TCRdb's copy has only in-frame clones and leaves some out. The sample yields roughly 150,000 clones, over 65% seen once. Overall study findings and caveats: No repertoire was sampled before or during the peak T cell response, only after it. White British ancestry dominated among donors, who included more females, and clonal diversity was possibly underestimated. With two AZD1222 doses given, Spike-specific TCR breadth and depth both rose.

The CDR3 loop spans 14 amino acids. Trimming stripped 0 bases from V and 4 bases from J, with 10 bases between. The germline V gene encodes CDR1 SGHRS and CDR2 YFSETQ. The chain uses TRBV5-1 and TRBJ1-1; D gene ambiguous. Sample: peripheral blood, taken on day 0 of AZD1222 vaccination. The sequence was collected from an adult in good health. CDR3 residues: CASSLARAATEAFF. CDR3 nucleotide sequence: TGCGCCAGCAGCTTGGCCCGGGCAGCCACTGAAGCTTTCTTT.